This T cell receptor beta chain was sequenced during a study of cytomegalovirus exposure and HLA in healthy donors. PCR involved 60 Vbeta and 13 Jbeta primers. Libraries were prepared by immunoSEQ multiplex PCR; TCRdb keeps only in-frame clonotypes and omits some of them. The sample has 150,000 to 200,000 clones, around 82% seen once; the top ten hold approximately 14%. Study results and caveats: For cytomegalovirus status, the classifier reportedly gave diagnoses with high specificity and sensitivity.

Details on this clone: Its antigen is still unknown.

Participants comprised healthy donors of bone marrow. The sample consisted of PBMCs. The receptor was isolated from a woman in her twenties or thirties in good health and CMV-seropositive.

This CDR3 is CASTDRQGAYNEQFF. For the CDR3, the DNA is TGTGCCAGCACGGATCGGCAGGGCGCCTACAATGAGCAGTTCTTC. The rearrangement uses TRBV27 and TRBJ2-1, with D tentatively TRBD1 (5 bases). Germline V gives CDR1 MNHEY, CDR2 SMNVEV (reference sequence). The V end was cut by 7 bases, the J end by 2 bases, with 15 bases between. The CDR3 sequence is 15 residues long.